The 13 T cell receptor beta chains presented below share a single source sample, sequenced in a study of shared clonotypes between healthy human individuals. Some clones are missing from TCRdb's copy, which holds only in-frame ones; the method was immunoSEQ multiplex PCR. The table lists 2.3 million or so clones, 90% to 95% of them singletons. Sequenced sample: naive CD4+ T cells from PBMCs. This sample's subset: CD45RA+ positively selected. All receptors come from a man aged 18 to 29 in good health. Some clones in this sample may be carry-over from other donors' samples.

This chain joins TRBV4-1 and TRBJ2-3, with 9 bases aligning to TRBD2. V trimming: 1 base; J trimming: 2 bases; junction bases outside the gene matches: 7. CDR1 MGHRA and CDR2 YSYEKL come from the germline V gene. CDR3 length: 17 residues. The CDR3 here is CASSQVASGTITDTQYF. The DNA for the CDR3 is TGCGCCAGCAGCCAAGTGGCTAGCGGGACGATCACAGATACGCAGTATTTT.

The rearrangement links TRBV4-1 to TRBJ2-1, with D perhaps assigned TRBD1 or TRBD2 (5 bases each). V was clipped by 4 bases and J by 0 bases, with 16 bases between them. The CDR3 runs 17 residues. CDR1 and CDR2 from the germline V gene are MGHRA and YSYEKL. The CDR3 spells CASSRNRGQSSYNEQFF. In DNA, the CDR3 is TGCGCCAGCAGCCGTAACCGGGGCCAAAGCTCCTACAATGAGCAGTTCTTC.

This sequence joins TRBV7-6 and TRBJ2-6; D is possibly TRBD2 (6 bases). Per germline, CDR1 SGHVS and CDR2 FNYEAQ. Trimming took 5 bases from V and 2 from J, leaving 13 bases between them. This CDR3 has 16 amino acids. The CDR3 DNA reads as TGTGCCAGCAGCCCCGTGGGGGGAACTGGGGCCAACGTCCTGACTTTC. It specifies CASSPVGGTGANVLTF.

The gene calls are TRBV29-1 and TRBJ2-5; D possibly uses TRBD1 or TRBD2 (5 bases each). TRBJ2-7 matches the DNA end more closely, so the J call is doubtful. CDR1 and CDR2 (germline): SQVTM, ANQGSEA. The CDR3 has 11 amino acids. Here the CDR3 reads CGVGDSYEQYF. CDR3 DNA sequence: TGCGGAGTGGGGGACTCCTACGAGCAGTACTTC.

This clone was detected only once. The J gene is TRBJ2-1, the V gene TRBV2; 10 nucleotides line up with TRBD2. Unmatched junction bases numbered 13, after V lost 8 bases and J lost 0 bases. In germline, CDR1 is SNHLY, CDR2 FYNNEI. This CDR3 has 18 amino acids. CDR3 in amino acids: CASCGGGGLASSYNEQFF. CDR3 DNA: TGTGCCAGCTGCGGCGGGGGGGGACTAGCGTCCTCCTACAATGAGCAGTTCTTC.

The gene calls are TRBV30 and TRBJ2-1; TRBD2 aligns across 10 bases. The germline CDR1 and CDR2 sequences are GTSNPN and SVGIG (reference sequence). V dropped 5 bases and J dropped 5; count of bases not matched to a gene: 6. The length of the CDR3 is 14 residues. CDR3 sequence: CAWGAGGYHNEQFF. CDR3 DNA sequence: TGTGCCTGGGGAGCGGGAGGGTACCACAATGAGCAGTTCTTC.

J is TRBJ1-3 and V is TRBV4-1; D may be TRBD1 (5 bases). Trimming took off 4 bases at V and 4 bases at J, with 14 bases between the two ends. The germline V gene has CDR1 MGHRA and CDR2 YSYEKL. The CDR3 sequence is 15 residues long. The DNA for the CDR3 is TGCGCCAGCAGCCCCGGGGCGGGTACGGGAAACACCATATATTTT. Translated: CASSPGAGTGNTIYF.

The chain is built from TRBV28 and TRBJ1-2, with 9 bases fitting TRBD1. The V and J ends lost 6 bases and 4 bases, in that order; junction bases with no gene match: 12. Germline CDR1 MDHEN, CDR2 SYDVKM. This CDR3 region has 16 residues. CDR3 sequence: CASRDSTGGLVYGYTF. As DNA, the CDR3 is TGTGCCAGCAGGGATTCCACAGGGGGCCTCGTCTATGGCTACACCTTC.

V and J are TRBV4-2 and TRBJ2-2, with 7 positions matching TRBD2. The CDR3 spans 17 residues. With V trimmed by 2 bases and J by 0 bases, 6 bases remained unmatched. Germline CDR1 is LGHNA and CDR2 is YNFKEQ. The chain's CDR3 is CASSQSTSRANTGELFF. DNA for the CDR3: TGTGCCAGCAGCCAATCGACTAGCCGGGCGAACACCGGGGAGCTGTTTTTT.

In DNA form, the CDR3 reads TGTGCCAGCGGGGTCTTGGGTGGCTACACCTTC. Translating it yields CASGVLGGYTF. This rearrangement joins TRBV28 to TRBJ1-2; D remains ambiguous. Trimming pared 8 bases from V and 7 bases from J, leaving 11 bases between. In germline, CDR1 is MDHEN, CDR2 SYDVKM. The CDR3 has 11 amino acids.

This sequence joins TRBV7-7 and TRBJ1-4; D gene uncertain. The V end was cut by 5 bases, the J end by 5 bases, with 6 bases between. This CDR3 contains 12 residues. From germline, CDR1 is SSHAT and CDR2 FNYEAQ (reference sequence). The CDR3 here is CASSPNNEKLFF. CDR3 nucleotides: TGTGCCAGCAGCCCCAACAATGAAAAACTGTTTTTT.

The genes are TRBV9 and TRBJ2-6; a possible D gene is TRBD1 (6 bases). Per the germline V gene, CDR1 is SGDLS and CDR2 is YYNGEE. The V end lost 0 bases, the J end lost 2 bases, and 9 bases lay between the germline ends. The CDR3 sequence is 16 residues long. The CDR3 nucleotides read TGTGCCAGCAGCGTAGTTGGGGGCGCTGGGGCCAACGTCCTGACTTTC. Translation: CASSVVGGAGANVLTF.

The chain couples TRBV7-3 to TRBJ1-5; D possibly corresponds to TRBD1 (5 bases). CDR1 SGHTA and CDR2 FQGTGA come from the germline V gene. This CDR3 spans 13 amino acids. Trimming pared 5 bases from V and 7 bases from J, leaving 12 bases between. Here the CDR3 DNA reads TGTGCCAGCAGCGCGGGCCAGGGCCAGCCCCAGCATTTT. The encoded protein is CASSAGQGQPQHF.